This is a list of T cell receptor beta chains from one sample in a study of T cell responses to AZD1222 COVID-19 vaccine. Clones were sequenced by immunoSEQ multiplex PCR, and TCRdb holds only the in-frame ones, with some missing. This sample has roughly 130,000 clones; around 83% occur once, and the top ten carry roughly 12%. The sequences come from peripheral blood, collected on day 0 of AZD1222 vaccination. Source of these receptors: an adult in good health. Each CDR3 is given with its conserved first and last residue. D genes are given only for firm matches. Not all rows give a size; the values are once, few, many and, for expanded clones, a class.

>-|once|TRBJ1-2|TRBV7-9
TGTGCCAGCAGCTTCTCTACCGGCTCCTATGGCTACACCTTC
CASSFSTGSYGYTF
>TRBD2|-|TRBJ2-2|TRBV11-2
TGTGCCAGCAGATCCATAGCGGGGGCCAGGACCGGGGAGCTGTTTTTT
CASRSIAGARTGELFF
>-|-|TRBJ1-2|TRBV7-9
TGTGCCAGCAGCTTCGGGGGGTTAGACTATGGCTACACCTTC
CASSFGGLDYGYTF
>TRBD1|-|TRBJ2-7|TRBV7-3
TGTGCCAGCAGCGACACAGGGGGCTTGGGCTACGAGCAGTACTTC
CASSDTGGLGYEQYF
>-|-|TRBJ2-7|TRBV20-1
TGCAGTGCTAGTACTAAGAGCTACGAGCAGTACTTC
CSASTKSYEQYF
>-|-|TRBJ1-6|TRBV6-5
TGTGCCAGCAATACAGGGCGTGTTTCACCCCTCCACTTT
CASNTGRVSPLHF
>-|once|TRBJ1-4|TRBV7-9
TGTGCCAGCAGCTTAGCAGGGTTTGGTGAAAAACTGTTTTTT
CASSLAGFGEKLFF
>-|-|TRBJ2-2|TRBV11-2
TGTGCCAGCAGCCGGACCGGGACAACGAACACCGGGGAGCTGTTTTTT
CASSRTGTTNTGELFF
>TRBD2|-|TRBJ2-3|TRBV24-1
TGTGCCACCAGTGATTCTAGCGGGCCAGATACGCAGTATTTT
CATSDSSGPDTQYF
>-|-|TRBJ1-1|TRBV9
TGTGCCAGCAGCAGATTTTCTGGGACTCGGACTGAAGCTTTCTTT
CASSRFSGTRTEAFF
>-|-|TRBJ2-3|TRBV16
TGTGCCAGCAGCCAATCGTATGGGGTTGGCGAAGATACGCAGTATTTT
CASSQSYGVGEDTQYF
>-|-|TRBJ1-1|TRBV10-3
TGTGCCATCAGTGAAGGTGGTTTGAACACTGAAGCTTTCTTT
CAISEGGLNTEAFF
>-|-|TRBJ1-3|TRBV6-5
TGTGCCAGCAGAGGATCTGGAAACACCATATATTTT
CASRGSGNTIYF
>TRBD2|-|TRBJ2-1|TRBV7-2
TGTGCCAGCAGCCCGATGCGGGGGGGCCGTAGAAACAATGAGCAGTTCTTC
CASSPMRGGRRNNEQFF
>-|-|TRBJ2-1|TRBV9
TGTGCCAGCACCCTAAGGGGTGGCGCCTACAATGAGCAGTTCTTC
CASTLRGGAYNEQFF
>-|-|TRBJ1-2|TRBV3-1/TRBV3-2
TGTGCCAGCAGCCAAGGGGCCAGTGGCTCGAAACATGGCTACACCTTC
CASSQGASGSKHGYTF
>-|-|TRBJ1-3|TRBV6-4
TGTGCCAGCAGTGACGAAGGGAAGCGAAACACCATATATTTT
CASSDEGKRNTIYF
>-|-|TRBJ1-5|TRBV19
TGTGCCAGTAGTCCCCTATGGCAGGTAAACAATCAGCCCCAGCATTTT
CASSPLWQVNNQPQHF
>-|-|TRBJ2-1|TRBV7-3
TGTGCCAGCAGCTTAAGTTCCAATGAGCAGTTCTTC
CASSLSSNEQFF
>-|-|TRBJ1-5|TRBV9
TGTGCCAGCAGCCAGGATGGAGGGCTACCTAGCAATCAGCCCCAGCATTTT
CASSQDGGLPSNQPQHF
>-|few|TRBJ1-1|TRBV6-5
TGTGCCAGCAGTTACGACGGCATGAACACTGAAGCTTTCTTT
CASSYDGMNTEAFF
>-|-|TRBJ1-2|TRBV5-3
TGTGCCAGAAGCACAGACTTCTATGGCTACACCTTC
CARSTDFYGYTF
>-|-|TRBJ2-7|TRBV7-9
TGTGCCAGCAGCTTAGGGTTTCAATCCTACGAGCAGTACTTC
CASSLGFQSYEQYF
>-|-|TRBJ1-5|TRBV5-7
TGTGCCAGCAGCTCCCGGGGCTTGGCGAGCAATCAGCCCCAGCATTTT
CASSSRGLASNQPQHF
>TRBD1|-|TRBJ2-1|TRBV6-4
TGTGCCAGCAGTGCCGGACAGGGAGGTTCCAATGAGCAGTTCTTC
CASSAGQGGSNEQFF
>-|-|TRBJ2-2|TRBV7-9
TGTGCCAGCCCGAGTCCTGGGGGGCGTGGAATCGGGGAGCTGTTTTTT
CASPSPGGRGIGELFF
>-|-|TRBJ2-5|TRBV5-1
TGCGCCAGCAGCCTCCATGGGGCTATACAAGAGACCCAGTACTTC
CASSLHGAIQETQYF
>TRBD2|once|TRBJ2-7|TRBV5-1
TGCGCCAGCAGCTTGGAGCCGGGACTAGCGGGACCTTCCTACGAGCAGTACTTC
CASSLEPGLAGPSYEQYF
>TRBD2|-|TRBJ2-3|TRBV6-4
TGTGCCAGCAGTCGCCGCGCGACTAGCGGGGAAGCAGATACGCAGTATTTT
CASSRRATSGEADTQYF
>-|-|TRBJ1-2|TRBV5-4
TGTGCCAGCAGCTTGGCAGGGAGCGACTATGGCTACACCTTC
CASSLAGSDYGYTF